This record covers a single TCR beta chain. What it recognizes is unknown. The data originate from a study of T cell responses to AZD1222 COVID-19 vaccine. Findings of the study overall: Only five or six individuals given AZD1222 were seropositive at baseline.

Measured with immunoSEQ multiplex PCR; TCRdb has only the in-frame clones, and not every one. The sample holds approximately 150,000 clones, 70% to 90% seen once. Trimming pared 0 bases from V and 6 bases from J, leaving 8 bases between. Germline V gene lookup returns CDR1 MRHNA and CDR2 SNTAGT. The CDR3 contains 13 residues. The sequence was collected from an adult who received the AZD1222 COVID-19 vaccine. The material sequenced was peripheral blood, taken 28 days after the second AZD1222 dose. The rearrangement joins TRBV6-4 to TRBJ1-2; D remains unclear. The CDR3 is CASSDSSTDGYTF. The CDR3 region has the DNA TGTGCCAGCAGTGACTCAAGTACCGATGGCTACACCTTC.